This T cell receptor (beta chain) was documented in a study of T-cell memory formation after mild COVID-19. Turning to the study itself: TCR clusters mostly belonged to single donors.

A remark on this clonotype: Its antigen remains unidentified.

The study's findings and limits: Day 15 to 85 contractors were CD4/CD8 balanced; later expanders leaned CD4+. The study detected some responding clones in pre-infection memory, suggesting cross-reactive memory joined.

This CDR3 is 15 amino acids long. Trimming pared 3 bases from V and 0 bases from J, leaving 11 bases between. TCRdb processed the 5' RACE reads anew with MiXCR; each CDR3 protein has one entry. Here the sample spans about 350,000 distinct CDR3 sequences, approximately 13% being singletons. Sequenced material: PBMCs or a T cell subset sorted from them (not recorded which). The TCR sequence derives from a man younger than 35 who had mild COVID-19 (a few samples of this study predate the infection). Cell type and time point are not known. V usage is TRBV12-3 or TRBV12-4 and J usage is TRBJ1-2; no clear D. CDR3 DNA: TGTGCCAGCAGTTTGGGAGGTTTCGCTAACTATGGCTACACCTTC. The encoded protein is CASSLGGFANYGYTF.